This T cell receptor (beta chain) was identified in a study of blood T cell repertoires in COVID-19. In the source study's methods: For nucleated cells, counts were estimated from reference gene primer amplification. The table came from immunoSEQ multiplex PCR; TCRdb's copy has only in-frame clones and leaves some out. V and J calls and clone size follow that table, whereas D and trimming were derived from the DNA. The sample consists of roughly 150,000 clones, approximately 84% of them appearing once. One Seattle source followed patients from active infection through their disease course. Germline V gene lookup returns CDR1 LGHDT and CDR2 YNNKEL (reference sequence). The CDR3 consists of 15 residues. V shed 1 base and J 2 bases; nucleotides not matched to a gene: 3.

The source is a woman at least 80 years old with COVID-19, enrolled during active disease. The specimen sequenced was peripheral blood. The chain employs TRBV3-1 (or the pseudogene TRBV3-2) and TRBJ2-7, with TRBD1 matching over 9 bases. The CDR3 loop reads CASSQVWTGAYEQYF. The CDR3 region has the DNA TGTGCCAGCAGCCAAGTTTGGACAGGGGCCTACGAGCAGTACTTC.